Each of the 11 T cell receptor beta chains below was sequenced from the same sample in a study of cytomegalovirus exposure and HLA in healthy donors. The PCR had 60 Vbeta and 13 Jbeta primers. Using immunoSEQ multiplex PCR, the repertoire was profiled, and TCRdb retains in-frame clones only, with some absent. The sample lists approximately 190,000 clones, 87% seen once, with about 1.2% in the top ten. Sequenced: PBMCs. The receptors were gathered from a man aged 25-45 years in good health and CMV-seronegative.

This clone was recorded once. This chain connects TRBV2 to TRBJ2-4; D is perhaps TRBD1 (6 bases). This CDR3 comprises 13 residues. V was pared by 5 bases and J by 5 bases, with 10 bases between. Germline CDR1 SNHLY, CDR2 FYNNEI. CDR3 sequence: CASSFDRQNIQYF. As DNA, the CDR3 is TGTGCCAGCAGTTTTGACAGGCAAAACATTCAGTACTTC.

This clone was seen only once. This rearrangement joins TRBV19 to TRBJ2-2; 11 bases line up with TRBD2. The CDR3 has 16 amino acids. Germline loops: CDR1 LNHDA, CDR2 SQIVND (reference sequence). The trim removed 6 bases at V and 5 bases at J, leaving 8 bases unmatched. CDR3 nucleotide sequence: TGTGCCAGTAGGACGCTAGCGGGAGGAGGAACCGGGGAGCTGTTTTTT. This translates into CASRTLAGGGTGELFF. Combining the CDR3 with reference TRBV19 and TRBJ2-2 gives the whole variable domain DGGITQSPKYLFRKEGQNVTLSCEQNLNHDAMYWYRQDPGQGLRLIYYSQIVNDFQKGDIAEGYSVSREKKESFPLTVTSAQKNPTAFYLCASRTLAGGGTGELFFGEGSRLTVL.

V usage is TRBV18 and J usage is TRBJ1-1; D call uncertain. Germline V gene data show CDR1 as KGHSH and CDR2 as LQKENI. This CDR3 has 14 residues. With 4 bases removed from V and 1 base from J, the gap between germline ends came to 10 bases. CDR3 sequence: CASSRGEGNTEAFF. CDR3 DNA sequence: TGTGCCAGCTCACGCGGGGAGGGGAACACTGAAGCTTTCTTT.

The chain joins TRBV7-6 to TRBJ2-1; D perhaps matches TRBD2 (5 bases). Trimming stripped 4 bases from V and 9 bases from J, with 13 bases between. Per the germline V gene, CDR1 is SGHVS and CDR2 is FNYEAQ. This CDR3 is 13 amino acids long. CDR3 in DNA: TGTGCCAGCAGCTCAATAACTAGGCCTGAGCAGTTCTTC. Amino acid sequence: CASSSITRPEQFF.

This chain uses TRBV5-1 with TRBJ2-7, with 9 bases identical to TRBD1. CDR3 length equals 14 residues. Germline V CDR1 and CDR2: SGHRS, YFSETQ. Losses at the gene ends were 7 bases for V and 3 bases for J; bases not matched to a gene: 8. In nucleotides, the CDR3 is TGCGCCAGCTTTTCGGGGACAGGGCGCTACGAGCAGTACTTC. It translates to CASFSGTGRYEQYF.

The chain uses TRBV5-1 and TRBJ2-1; 9 positions match TRBD2. The trim removed 6 bases at V and 0 bases at J, leaving 10 bases unmatched. The CDR3 covers 17 residues. CDR1 and CDR2 (germline): SGHRS, YFSETQ. The CDR3 protein is CASNSPSGGSSYNEQFF. As DNA, the CDR3 is TGCGCCAGCAATTCTCCGAGCGGGGGGAGCTCCTACAATGAGCAGTTCTTC. Filled out from reference TRBV5-1 and TRBJ2-1, the complete variable domain reads KAGVTQTPRYLIKTRGQQVTLSCSPISGHRSVSWYQQTPGQGLQFLFEYFSETQRNKGNFPGRFSGRQFSNSRSEMNVSTLELGDSALYLCASNSPSGGSSYNEQFFGPGTRLTVL.

V is TRBV5-4 and J is TRBJ1-2, with 10 bases fitting TRBD1. There are 13 residues in the CDR3. Trimming took 4 bases from V and 14 from J; bases not matched to a gene: 11. Germline V gene lookup returns CDR1 SGHNT and CDR2 YYREEE (reference sequence). The CDR3 region is CASSERTGGGRTF. In nucleotides, the CDR3 is TGTGCCAGCAGCGAAAGGACAGGGGGGGGTCGAACCTTC.

This clone was observed once. V gene TRBV4-1 combines with J gene TRBJ1-4, with TRBD1 matching 11 bases. CDR3 length equals 15 residues. CDR1 is MGHRA, CDR2 YSYEKL, per germline. The V and J ends lost 3 bases and 6 bases, in that order; junction bases with no gene match: 3. The CDR3 spells CASSHPGQGDEKLFF. CDR3 DNA: TGCGCCAGCAGCCATCCGGGACAGGGGGATGAAAAACTGTTTTTT.

The rearrangement joins TRBV4-3 to TRBJ2-5; D might be TRBD2 (5 bases). V lost 0 bases, J lost 5 bases, and 13 bases lay in between. Germline V gene lookup returns CDR1 LGHNA and CDR2 YSLEER. The length of the CDR3 is 15 residues. The CDR3 here is CASSQDNSRGETQYF. The CDR3 DNA sequence: TGCGCCAGCAGCCAAGATAACTCCCGCGGGGAGACCCAGTACTTC.

This chain connects TRBV9 to TRBJ1-1, with a possible D match to TRBD1 (5 bases). The length of the CDR3 is 15 residues. Trimming removed 4 bases at V and 0 bases at J, with 13 bases between. Germline CDR1 and CDR2: SGDLS and YYNGEE. The CDR3 protein is CASSQSTGMNTEAFF. CDR3 DNA sequence: TGTGCCAGCAGCCAGAGTACAGGAATGAACACTGAAGCTTTCTTT.

On this clone itself: Other nucleotide sequences from this sample produce the same CDR3. This rearrangement joins TRBV5-1 to TRBJ1-4; the match to TRBD1 covers 8 bases. V dropped 4 bases and J dropped 8; count of bases not matched to a gene: 22. The CDR3 totals 19 residues. Germline V gene lookup returns CDR1 SGHRS and CDR2 YFSETQ. CDR3 nucleotide sequence: TGCGCCAGCAGCCATTCGACTCAGGGGGCGCCGCGAGGGAGCGAAAAACTGTTTTTT. Protein product: CASSHSTQGAPRGSEKLFF.